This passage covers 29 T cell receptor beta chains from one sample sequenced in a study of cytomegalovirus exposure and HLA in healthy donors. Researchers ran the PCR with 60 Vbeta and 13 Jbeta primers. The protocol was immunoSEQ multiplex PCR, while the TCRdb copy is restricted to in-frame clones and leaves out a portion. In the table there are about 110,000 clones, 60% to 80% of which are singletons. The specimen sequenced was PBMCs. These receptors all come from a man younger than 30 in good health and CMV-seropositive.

The CDR3 sequence: CASSFSGAGTGELFF. CDR3 DNA: TGTGCCAGCAGCTTTAGCGGGGCGGGCACCGGGGAGCTGTTTTTT. J is TRBJ2-2 and V is TRBV11-1, with 8 bases aligning to TRBD2. The CDR3 consists of 15 residues. Germline values: CDR1 SGHAT, CDR2 FQDESV (reference sequence). V lost 3 bases and J lost 4; bases outside the gene matches: 4.

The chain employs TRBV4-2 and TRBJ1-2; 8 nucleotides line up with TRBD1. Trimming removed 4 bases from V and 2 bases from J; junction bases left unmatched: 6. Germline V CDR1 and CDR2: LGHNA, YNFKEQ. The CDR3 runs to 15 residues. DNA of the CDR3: TGTGCCAGCAGCCGATCGACAGGGGAGAACTATGGCTACACCTTC. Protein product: CASSRSTGENYGYTF.

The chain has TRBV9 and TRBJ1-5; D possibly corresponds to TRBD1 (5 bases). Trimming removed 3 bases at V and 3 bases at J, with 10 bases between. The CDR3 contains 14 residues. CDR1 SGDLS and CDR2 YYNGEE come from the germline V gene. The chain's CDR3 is CASSGDRDNQPQHF. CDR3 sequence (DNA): TGTGCCAGCAGCGGAGACAGAGACAATCAGCCCCAGCATTTT.

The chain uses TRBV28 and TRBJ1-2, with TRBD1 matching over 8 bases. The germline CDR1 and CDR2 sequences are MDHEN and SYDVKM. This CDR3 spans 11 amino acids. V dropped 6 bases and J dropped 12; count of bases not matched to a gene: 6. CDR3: CASRDRVGDTF. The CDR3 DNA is TGTGCCAGCAGGGACAGGGTGGGGGACACCTTC.

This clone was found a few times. CDR3 protein: CATSSGGISPGEFNQPQHF. CDR3 coding DNA: TGTGCCACCAGTTCCGGCGGTATCTCCCCAGGGGAATTCAATCAGCCCCAGCATTTT. This rearrangement joins TRBV15 to TRBJ1-5; tentatively, D is TRBD1 (6 bases). CDR1 is LNHNV, CDR2 YYDKDF, per germline (reference sequence). Trimming took 6 bases from V and 3 from J, leaving 27 bases between them. This CDR3 has 19 residues.

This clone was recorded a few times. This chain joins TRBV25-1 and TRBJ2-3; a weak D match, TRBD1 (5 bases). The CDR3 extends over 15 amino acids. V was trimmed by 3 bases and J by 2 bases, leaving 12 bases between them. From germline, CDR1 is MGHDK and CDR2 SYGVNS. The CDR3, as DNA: TGTGCCAGCAGTGATCGAACAGGCCCCACAGATACGCAGTATTTT. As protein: CASSDRTGPTDTQYF.

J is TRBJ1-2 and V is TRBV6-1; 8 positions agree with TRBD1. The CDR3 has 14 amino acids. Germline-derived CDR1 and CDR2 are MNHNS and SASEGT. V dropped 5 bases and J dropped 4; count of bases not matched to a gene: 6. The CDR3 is CASSTGGAAYGYTF. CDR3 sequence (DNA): TGTGCCAGCAGTACAGGGGGGGCGGCCTATGGCTACACCTTC.

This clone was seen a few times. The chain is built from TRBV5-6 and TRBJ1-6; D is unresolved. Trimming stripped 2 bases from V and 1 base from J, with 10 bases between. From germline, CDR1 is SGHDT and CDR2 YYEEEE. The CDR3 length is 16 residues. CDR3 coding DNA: TGTGCCAGCAGCTTATCGGAGGGATCCTATAATTCACCCCTCCACTTT. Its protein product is CASSLSEGSYNSPLHF.

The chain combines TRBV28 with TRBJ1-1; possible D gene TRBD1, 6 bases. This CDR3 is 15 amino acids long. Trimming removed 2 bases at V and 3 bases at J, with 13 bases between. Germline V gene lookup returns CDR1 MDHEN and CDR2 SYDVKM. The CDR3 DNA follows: TGTGCCAGCAGTTTAAATCAGGGGTGGGACACTGAAGCTTTCTTT. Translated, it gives CASSLNQGWDTEAFF.

In DNA form, the CDR3 reads TGTGCCAGCAGCCGGGGACAGACGTATGGCTACACCTTC. Its protein product is CASSRGQTYGYTF. The gene calls are TRBV14 and TRBJ1-2; TRBD1 agrees at 7 bases. V was pared by 4 bases and J by 5 bases, with 4 bases of the junction left unmatched. Germline V lookup: CDR1 SGHDN, CDR2 FVKESK. This CDR3 has 13 amino acids.

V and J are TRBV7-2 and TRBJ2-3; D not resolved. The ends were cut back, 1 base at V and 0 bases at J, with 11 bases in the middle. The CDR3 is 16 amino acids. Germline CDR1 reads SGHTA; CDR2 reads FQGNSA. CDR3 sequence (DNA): TGTGCCAGCAGCTTAGTGTACAGATTTAGCACAGATACGCAGTATTTT. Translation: CASSLVYRFSTDTQYF. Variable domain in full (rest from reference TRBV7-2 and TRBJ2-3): GAGVSQSPSNKVTEKGKDVELRCDPISGHTALYWYRQSLGQGLEFLIYFQGNSAPDKSGLPSDRFSAERTGGSVSTLTIQRTQQEDSAVYLCASSLVYRFSTDTQYFGPGTRLTVL.

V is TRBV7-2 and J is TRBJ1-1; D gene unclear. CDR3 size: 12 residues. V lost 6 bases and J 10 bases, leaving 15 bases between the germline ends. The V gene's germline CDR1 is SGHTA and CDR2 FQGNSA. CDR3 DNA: TGTGCCAGCAGTTTCCAGGCTTTGGGAGCTTTCTTT. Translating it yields CASSFQALGAFF.

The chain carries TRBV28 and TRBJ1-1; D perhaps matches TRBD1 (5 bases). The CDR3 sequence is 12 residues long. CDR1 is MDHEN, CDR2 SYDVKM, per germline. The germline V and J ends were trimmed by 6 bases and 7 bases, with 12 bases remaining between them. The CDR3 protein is CASSQGALEAFF. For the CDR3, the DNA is TGTGCCAGCAGCCAAGGGGCCCTTGAAGCTTTCTTT.

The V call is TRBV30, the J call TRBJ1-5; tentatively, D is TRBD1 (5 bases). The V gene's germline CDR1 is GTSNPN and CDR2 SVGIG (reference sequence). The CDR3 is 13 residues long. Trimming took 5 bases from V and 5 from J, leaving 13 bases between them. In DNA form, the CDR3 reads TGTGCCTGGGGCGACAGTCTTGATCAGCCCCAGCATTTT. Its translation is CAWGDSLDQPQHF.

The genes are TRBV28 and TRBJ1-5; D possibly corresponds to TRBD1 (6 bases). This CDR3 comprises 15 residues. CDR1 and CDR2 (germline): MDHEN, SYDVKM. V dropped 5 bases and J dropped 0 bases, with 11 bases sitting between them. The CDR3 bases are TGTGCCAGCAGTAGGACAGTTTATAGCAATCAGCCCCAGCATTTT. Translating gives CASSRTVYSNQPQHF.

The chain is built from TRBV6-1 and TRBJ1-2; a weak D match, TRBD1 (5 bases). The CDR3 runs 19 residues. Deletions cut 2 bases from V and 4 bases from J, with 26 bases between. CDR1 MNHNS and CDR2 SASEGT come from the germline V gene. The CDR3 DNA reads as TGTGCCAGCAGTGAACCCAGGGTCGAGTTCTTAATTGGCAGCTATGGCTACACCTTC. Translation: CASSEPRVEFLIGSYGYTF.

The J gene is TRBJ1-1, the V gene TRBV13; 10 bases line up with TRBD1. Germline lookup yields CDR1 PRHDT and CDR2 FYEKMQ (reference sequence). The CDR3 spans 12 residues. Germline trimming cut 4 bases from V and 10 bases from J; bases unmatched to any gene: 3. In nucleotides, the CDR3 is TGTGCCAGCAGCTACGGGACAGGGGTAGCTTTCTTT. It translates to CASSYGTGVAFF.

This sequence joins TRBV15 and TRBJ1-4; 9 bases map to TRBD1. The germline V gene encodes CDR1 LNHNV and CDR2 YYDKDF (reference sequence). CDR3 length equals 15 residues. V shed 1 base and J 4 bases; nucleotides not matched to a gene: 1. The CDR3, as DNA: TGTGCCACCAGCAGAGGGGACAGGGATAATGAAAAACTGTTTTTT. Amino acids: CATSRGDRDNEKLFF.

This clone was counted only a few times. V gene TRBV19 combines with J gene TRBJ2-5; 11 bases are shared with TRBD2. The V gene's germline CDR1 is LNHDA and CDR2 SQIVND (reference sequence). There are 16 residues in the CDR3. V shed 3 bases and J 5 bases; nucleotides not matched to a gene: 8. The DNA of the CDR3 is TGTGCCAGTAGTATCTTTAGCGGGGGGGCCTTCGAGACCCAGTACTTC. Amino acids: CASSIFSGGAFETQYF.

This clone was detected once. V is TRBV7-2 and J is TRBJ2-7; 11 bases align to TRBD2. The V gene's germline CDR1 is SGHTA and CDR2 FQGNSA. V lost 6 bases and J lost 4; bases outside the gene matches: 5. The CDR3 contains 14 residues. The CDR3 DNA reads TGTGCCAGCAGTGCTAGCGGGGGGCGGTACGAGCAGTACTTC. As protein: CASSASGGRYEQYF.

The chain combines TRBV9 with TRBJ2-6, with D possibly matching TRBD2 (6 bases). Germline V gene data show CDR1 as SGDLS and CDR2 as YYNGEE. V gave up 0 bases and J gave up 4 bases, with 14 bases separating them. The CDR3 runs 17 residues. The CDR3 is CASSVGRGVRGANVLTF. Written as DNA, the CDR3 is TGTGCCAGCAGCGTAGGCCGCGGGGTTAGGGGGGCCAACGTCCTGACTTTC.

CDR3 sequence: CASSPGTGINSPLHF. The CDR3 DNA reads TGTGCCAGCAGCCCCGGGACAGGGATAAATTCACCCCTCCACTTT. The V call is TRBV7-2, the J call TRBJ1-6; 9 bases are shared with TRBD1. V shed 5 bases, J shed 7 bases, and the junction held 6 bases outside the gene matches. The CDR3 covers 15 residues. The germline gives CDR1 SGHTA, CDR2 FQGNSA.

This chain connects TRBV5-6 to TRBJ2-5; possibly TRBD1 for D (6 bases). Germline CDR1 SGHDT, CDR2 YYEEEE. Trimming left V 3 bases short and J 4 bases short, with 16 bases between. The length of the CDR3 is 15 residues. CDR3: CASSWGTRLLETQYF. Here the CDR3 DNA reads TGTGCCAGCAGCTGGGGGACAAGGCTTTTAGAGACCCAGTACTTC.

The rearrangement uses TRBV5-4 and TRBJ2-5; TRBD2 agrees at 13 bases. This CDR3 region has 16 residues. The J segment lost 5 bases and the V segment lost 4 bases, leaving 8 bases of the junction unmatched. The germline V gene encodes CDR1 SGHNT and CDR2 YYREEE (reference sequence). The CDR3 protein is CASSLGLAGVGETQYF. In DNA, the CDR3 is TGTGCCAGCAGCCTAGGACTAGCGGGGGTCGGGGAGACCCAGTACTTC.

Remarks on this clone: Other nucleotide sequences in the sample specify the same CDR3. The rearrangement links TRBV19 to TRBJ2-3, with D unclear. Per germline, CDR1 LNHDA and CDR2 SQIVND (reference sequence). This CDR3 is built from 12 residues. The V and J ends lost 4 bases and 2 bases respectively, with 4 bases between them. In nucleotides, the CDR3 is TGTGCCAGTAGTACTTTCACAGATACGCAGTATTTT. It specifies CASSTFTDTQYF.

DNA of the CDR3: TGTGCCAGCAGCTTAGTTCGAATCGGCGGTAGTACTGAAGCTTTCTTT. Protein: CASSLVRIGGSTEAFF. V gene TRBV11-2 combines with J gene TRBJ1-1; D is unresolved. Germline values: CDR1 SGHAT, CDR2 FQNNGV. The CDR3 is 16 amino acids. V gave up 1 base and J gave up 5 bases, with 17 bases separating them.

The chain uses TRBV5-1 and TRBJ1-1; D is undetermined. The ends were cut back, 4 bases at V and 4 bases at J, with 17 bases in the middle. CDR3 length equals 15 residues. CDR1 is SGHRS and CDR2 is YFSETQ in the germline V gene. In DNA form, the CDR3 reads TGCGCCAGCAGCCTTGGAAGCAGGATGGGCACTGAAGCTTTCTTT. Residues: CASSLGSRMGTEAFF.

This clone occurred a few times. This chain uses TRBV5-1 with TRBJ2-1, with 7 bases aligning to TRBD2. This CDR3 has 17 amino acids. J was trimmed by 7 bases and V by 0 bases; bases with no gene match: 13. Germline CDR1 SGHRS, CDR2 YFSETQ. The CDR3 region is CASSLETRDYLQNEQFF. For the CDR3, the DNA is TGCGCCAGCAGCTTGGAAACCCGGGACTATCTACAAAATGAGCAGTTCTTC.

CDR3 DNA sequence: TGTGCCAGCCGGCGGGGCGGGACTCCGGGAGAGACCCAGTACTTC. It codes for CASRRGGTPGETQYF. The genes are TRBV5-4 and TRBJ2-5; D is possibly TRBD2 (6 bases). CDR1 and CDR2 from the germline V gene are SGHNT and YYREEE (reference sequence). Trimming cost V 7 bases and J 4 bases, with 20 bases left between them. CDR3 length equals 15 residues.